Shown below are 17 T cell receptor beta chains from a single sample sequenced in a study of cytomegalovirus exposure and HLA in healthy donors. Use of 60 Vbeta and 13 Jbeta primers characterized the PCR. Profiling relied on immunoSEQ multiplex PCR, and the TCRdb table lists in-frame clones only, not all of them. This repertoire shows over 150,000 clones, roughly two thirds found once; its top ten account for under 3.5%. The sample taken for sequencing was PBMCs. The origin of the receptors is a woman aged 25 to 39 in good health and CMV-seronegative.

The genes are TRBV2 and TRBJ2-1; 8 bases agree with TRBD1. This CDR3 spans 15 amino acids. With 3 bases clipped from V and 7 bases from J, the junction kept 8 bases outside the gene matches. Germline lookup yields CDR1 SNHLY and CDR2 FYNNEI. In nucleotides, the CDR3 is TGTGCCAGCAGTGAGACCGGGACAGGCATTAATGAGCAGTTCTTC. Amino acids: CASSETGTGINEQFF.

This clone was detected only a few times. V is TRBV27 and J is TRBJ1-1; 7 bases map to TRBD1. The CDR3 has 14 amino acids. The V gene end was trimmed by 4 bases and the J gene end by 1 base; junction bases not matched to a gene: 3. Germline CDR1 reads MNHEY; CDR2 reads SMNVEV (reference sequence). The DNA of the CDR3 is TGTGCCAGCAGTTCCAGACAGGGGAACACTGAAGCTTTCTTT. Residues: CASSSRQGNTEAFF.

The chain joins TRBV4-1 to TRBJ1-2, with D perhaps TRBD1 (6 bases). The CDR3 is 14 residues long. Germline CDR1 is MGHRA and CDR2 is YSYEKL. V lost 1 base to trimming and J lost 4 bases, with 10 bases between them. The CDR3 spells CASSQVLGGYGYTF. In DNA, the CDR3 is TGCGCCAGCAGCCAAGTTCTAGGGGGCTATGGCTACACCTTC.

The rearrangement uses TRBV28 and TRBJ2-5; TRBD2 aligns across 13 bases. The J segment lost 12 bases and the V segment lost 5 bases, leaving 6 bases of the junction unmatched. CDR1 is MDHEN, CDR2 SYDVKM, per germline. This CDR3 region has 13 residues. The CDR3 protein is CASSPGTSGIKYF. As DNA, the CDR3 is TGTGCCAGCAGTCCAGGGACTAGCGGGATTAAGTACTTC.

V and J are TRBV20-1 and TRBJ1-1, with a possible D match to TRBD1 (5 bases). The germline CDR1 and CDR2 sequences are DFQATT and SNEGSKA (reference sequence). This CDR3 is 11 amino acids long. Trimming cost V 6 bases and J 3 bases, with 8 bases left between them. CDR3 nucleotide sequence: TGCAGTGCCGGGGGGGACACTGAAGCTTTCTTT. Translated, it gives CSAGGDTEAFF.

The chain is built from TRBV27 and TRBJ1-2, with 9 bases lining up with TRBD1. Germline assignment: CDR1 MNHEY and CDR2 SMNVEV (reference sequence). V gave up 6 bases and J gave up 3 bases; unmatched junction bases: 5. The CDR3 runs to 14 residues. This CDR3 reads CASRDRGVDYGYTF. In DNA, the CDR3 is TGTGCCAGCAGAGACAGGGGGGTGGACTATGGCTACACCTTC.

In the case of this clone: This sample also contains other DNA sequences that code for the same CDR3. In nucleotides, the CDR3 is TGCAGCGTTGTCCGGGACTCTACCTACGAGCAGTACTTC. Residues: CSVVRDSTYEQYF. The rearrangement joins TRBV29-1 to TRBJ2-7, with D possibly being TRBD2 (6 bases). The length of the CDR3 is 13 residues. Germline-derived CDR1 and CDR2 are SQVTM and ANQGSEA. Deletions cut 4 bases from V and 2 bases from J, with 12 bases between.

This clone has a handful of counts. The chain is built from TRBV27 and TRBJ1-5; TRBD1 matches 9 bases. Unmatched junction bases numbered 5, after V lost 7 bases and J lost 4 bases. Germline loops: CDR1 MNHEY, CDR2 SMNVEV (reference sequence). CDR3 length equals 14 residues. The CDR3 here is CASKRTGDNQPQHF. CDR3 DNA: TGTGCCAGCAAAAGGACAGGGGATAATCAGCCCCAGCATTTT.

This clone has a handful of counts. This chain connects TRBV11-2 to TRBJ2-7; D is possibly TRBD2 (6 bases). Germline V CDR1 and CDR2: SGHAT, FQNNGV. The CDR3 extends over 13 amino acids. The V end lost 1 base, the J end lost 5 bases, and 9 bases lay between the germline ends. CDR3 nucleotide sequence: TGTGCCAGCAGCTTAGTAGGAGGGGACGAGCAGTACTTC. Encoded protein: CASSLVGGDEQYF.

This clone was detected a few times. The CDR3 here is CASSRHVDQPQHF. As DNA, the CDR3 is TGTGCCAGCAGCCGCCATGTAGATCAGCCCCAGCATTTT. This chain connects TRBV7-6 to TRBJ1-5; D uncertain. In germline, CDR1 is SGHVS, CDR2 FNYEAQ. CDR3 length: 13 amino acids. V lost 5 bases and J 5 bases, leaving 10 bases between the germline ends.

In its sample, this clone was seen a few times. The chain uses TRBV5-4 and TRBJ2-3; tentative D call: TRBD2 (6 bases). Between the trimmed V and J ends, which lost 4 bases and 0 bases, there was a span of 9 bases. CDR3 size: 14 residues. CDR1 and CDR2 (germline): SGHNT, YYREEE (reference sequence). CDR3 sequence (DNA): TGTGCCAGCAGCGCGGGACTGAGCACAGATACGCAGTATTTT. This translates into CASSAGLSTDTQYF.

J is TRBJ2-5 and V is TRBV7-2; no reliable D call. Trimming pared 5 bases from V and 2 bases from J, leaving 12 bases between. The V gene's germline CDR1 is SGHTA and CDR2 FQGNSA. The CDR3 contains 14 residues. DNA of the CDR3: TGTGCCAGCAGCACGAGTTGGTTTCAAGAGACCCAGTACTTC. This sequence encodes CASSTSWFQETQYF.

The chain is built from TRBV15 and TRBJ1-5; D not certain. CDR1 and CDR2 from the germline V gene are LNHNV and YYDKDF (reference sequence). Trimming shortened V by 2 bases and J by 0 bases, and 5 bases separated the two germline ends. CDR3 length: 14 residues. The CDR3 loop is CATSRSFSNQPQHF. The CDR3 nucleotides read TGTGCCACCAGCAGATCCTTTAGCAATCAGCCCCAGCATTTT.

The CDR3 spells CSVEKLAGTEQFF. The DNA of the CDR3 is TGCAGCGTTGAAAAGCTAGCGGGAACTGAGCAGTTCTTC. The chain couples TRBV29-1 to TRBJ2-1, with 9 bases aligning to TRBD2. This CDR3 spans 13 amino acids. Looked up from germline, CDR1 is SQVTM and CDR2 is ANQGSEA. J gave up 9 bases and V 2 bases, and 5 bases lay outside the gene matches.

V and J are TRBV5-1 and TRBJ2-5, with TRBD1 matching 10 bases. Germline V gives CDR1 SGHRS, CDR2 YFSETQ. V trimming: 4 bases; J trimming: 4 bases; junction bases outside the gene matches: 4. The CDR3 is 14 residues long. CDR3 in DNA: TGCGCCAGCAGCGTTGGACAGGGGGTAGAGACCCAGTACTTC. Translation gives CASSVGQGVETQYF.

The chain couples TRBV1 to TRBJ1-4; TRBD1 is the table's D call, not checked against the DNA. TRBV1 is a pseudogene segment. The CDR3 loop spans 13 amino acids. In nucleotides, the CDR3 is TGCACCAGCGGGTCGGACAGGACGTGGAAACTGTTTTTT. Translation gives CTSGSDRTWKLFF.

This sequence joins TRBV4-1 and TRBJ2-7; no clear D. Germline V lookup: CDR1 MGHRA, CDR2 YSYEKL. The CDR3 loop spans 13 amino acids. The V and J ends lost 1 base and 3 bases respectively, with 7 bases between them. The CDR3 DNA reads TGCGCCAGCAGCCAAGGGAGAAGCTACGAGCAGTACTTC. This codes for CASSQGRSYEQYF.